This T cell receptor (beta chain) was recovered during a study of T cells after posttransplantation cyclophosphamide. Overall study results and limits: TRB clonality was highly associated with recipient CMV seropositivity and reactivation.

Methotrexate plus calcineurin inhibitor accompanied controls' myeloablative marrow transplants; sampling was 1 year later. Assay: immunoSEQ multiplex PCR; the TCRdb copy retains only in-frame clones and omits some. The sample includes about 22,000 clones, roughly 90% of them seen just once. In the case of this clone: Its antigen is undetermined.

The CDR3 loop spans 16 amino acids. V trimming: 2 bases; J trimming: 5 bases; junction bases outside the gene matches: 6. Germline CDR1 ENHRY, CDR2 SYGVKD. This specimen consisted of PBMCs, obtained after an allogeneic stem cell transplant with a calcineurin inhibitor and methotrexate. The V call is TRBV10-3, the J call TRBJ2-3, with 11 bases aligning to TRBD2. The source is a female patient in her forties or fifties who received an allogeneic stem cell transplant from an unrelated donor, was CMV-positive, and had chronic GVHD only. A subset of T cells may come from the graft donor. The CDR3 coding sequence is TGTGCCATCAGTGAGGGTAGCGGGAGGGCCAGAGATACGCAGTATTTT. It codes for CAISEGSGRARDTQYF.